This entry is about one TCR beta chain. Antigen: not known. Trimming removed 4 bases from V and 4 bases from J; junction bases left unmatched: 8. This CDR3 has 15 amino acids. Per the germline V gene, CDR1 is LGHDT and CDR2 is YNNKEL (reference sequence). This entry is derived from a study of T cell responses to AZD1222 COVID-19 vaccine. The wider study: It was second doses at about 4 or about 12 weeks that were pooled. Findings of the study overall: Epitopes outside B.1.351 and B.1.1.7 mutated regions reportedly drew nearly half of spike TCRs.

Using immunoSEQ multiplex PCR, the repertoire was profiled, and TCRdb retains in-frame clones only, with some absent. The sample gives 150,000 to 200,000 clones, almost 90% of which show up once; roughly 5% is in the top ten. This clonotype was obtained from an adult in good health. The input for sequencing was peripheral blood, taken on day 0 of AZD1222 vaccination. The chain carries TRBV3-1 (or the pseudogene TRBV3-2) and TRBJ1-2; TRBD1 agrees at 8 bases. This CDR3 is CASSPRDRSPYGYTF. The CDR3 nucleotides are TGTGCCAGCAGCCCCCGGGACAGGTCTCCCTATGGCTACACCTTC.